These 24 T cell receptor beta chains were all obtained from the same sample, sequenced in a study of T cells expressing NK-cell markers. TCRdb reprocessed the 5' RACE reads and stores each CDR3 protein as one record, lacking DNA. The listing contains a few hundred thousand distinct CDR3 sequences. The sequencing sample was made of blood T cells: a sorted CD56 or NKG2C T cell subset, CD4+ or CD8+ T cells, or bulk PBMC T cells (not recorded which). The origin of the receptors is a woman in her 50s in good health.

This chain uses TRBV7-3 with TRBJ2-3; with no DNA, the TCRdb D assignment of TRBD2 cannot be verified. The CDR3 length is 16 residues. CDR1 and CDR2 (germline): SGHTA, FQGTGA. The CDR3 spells CASSLQPGGGTDTQYF.

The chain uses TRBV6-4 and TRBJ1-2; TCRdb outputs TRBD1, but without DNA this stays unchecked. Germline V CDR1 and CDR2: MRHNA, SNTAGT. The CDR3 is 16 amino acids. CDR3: CASSDSNRGPFYGYTF.

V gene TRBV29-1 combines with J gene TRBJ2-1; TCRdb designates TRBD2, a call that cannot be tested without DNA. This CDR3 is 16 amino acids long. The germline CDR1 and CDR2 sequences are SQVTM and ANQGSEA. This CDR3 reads CSVEDRLAGGPGEQFF.

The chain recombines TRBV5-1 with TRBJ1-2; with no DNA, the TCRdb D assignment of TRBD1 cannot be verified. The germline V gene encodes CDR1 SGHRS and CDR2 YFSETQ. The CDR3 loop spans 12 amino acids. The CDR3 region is CASSLGDGGYTF.

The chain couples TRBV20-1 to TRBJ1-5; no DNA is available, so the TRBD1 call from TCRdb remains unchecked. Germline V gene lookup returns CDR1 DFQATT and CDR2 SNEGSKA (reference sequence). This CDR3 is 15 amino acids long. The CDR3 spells CSAIRTTGGEQPQHF.

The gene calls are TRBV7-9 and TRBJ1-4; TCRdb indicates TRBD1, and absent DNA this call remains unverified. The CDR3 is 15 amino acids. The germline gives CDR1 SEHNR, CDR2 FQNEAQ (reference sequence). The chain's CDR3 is CASSLSWGRGEKLFF.

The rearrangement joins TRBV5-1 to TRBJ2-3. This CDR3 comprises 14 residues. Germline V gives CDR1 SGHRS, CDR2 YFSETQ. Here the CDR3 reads CASNGLRYTDTQYF.

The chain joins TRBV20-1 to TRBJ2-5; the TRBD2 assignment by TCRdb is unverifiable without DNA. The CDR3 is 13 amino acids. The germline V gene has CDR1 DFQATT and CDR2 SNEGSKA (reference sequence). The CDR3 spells CSARVAGTETQYF.

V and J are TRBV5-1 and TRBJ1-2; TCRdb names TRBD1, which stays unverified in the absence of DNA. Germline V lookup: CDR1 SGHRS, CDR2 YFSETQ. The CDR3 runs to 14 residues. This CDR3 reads CASSLVSGGDGYTF. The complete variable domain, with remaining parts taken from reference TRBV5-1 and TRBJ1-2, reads KAGVTQTPRYLIKTRGQQVTLSCSPISGHRSVSWYQQTPGQGLQFLFEYFSETQRNKGNFPGRFSGRQFSNSRSEMNVSTLELGDSALYLCASSLVSGGDGYTFGSGTRLTVV.

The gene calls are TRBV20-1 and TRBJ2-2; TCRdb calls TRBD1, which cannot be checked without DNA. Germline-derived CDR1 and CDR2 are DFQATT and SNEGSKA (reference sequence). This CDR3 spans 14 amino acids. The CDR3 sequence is CSAQDRRNTGELFF.

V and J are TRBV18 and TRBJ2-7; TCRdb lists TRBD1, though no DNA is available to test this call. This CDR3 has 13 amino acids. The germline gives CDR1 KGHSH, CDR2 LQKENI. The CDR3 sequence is CASSKTGGYEQYF.

This CDR3 is CATRLASVNEQFF. This chain joins TRBV15 and TRBJ2-1; the TCRdb D gene call, TRBD2, has no DNA to confirm it. CDR1 and CDR2 from the germline V gene are LNHNV and YYDKDF (reference sequence). The CDR3 runs 13 residues.

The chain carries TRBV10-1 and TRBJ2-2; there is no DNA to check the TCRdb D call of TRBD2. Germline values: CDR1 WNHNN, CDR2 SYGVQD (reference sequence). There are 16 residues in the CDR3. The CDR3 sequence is CASARTSGINTGELFF.

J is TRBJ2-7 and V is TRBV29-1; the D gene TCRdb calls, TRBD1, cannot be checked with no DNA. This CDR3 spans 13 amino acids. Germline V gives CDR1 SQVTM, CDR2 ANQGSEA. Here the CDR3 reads CSATWTGYTEQYF.

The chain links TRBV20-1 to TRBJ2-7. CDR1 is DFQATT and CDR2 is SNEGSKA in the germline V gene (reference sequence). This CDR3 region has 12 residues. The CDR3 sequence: CSATRNLGEQYF.

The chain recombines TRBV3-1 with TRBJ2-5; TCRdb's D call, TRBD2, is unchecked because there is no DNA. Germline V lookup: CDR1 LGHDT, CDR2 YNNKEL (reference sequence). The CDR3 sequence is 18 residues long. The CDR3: CASSPPIFDSGREETQYF.

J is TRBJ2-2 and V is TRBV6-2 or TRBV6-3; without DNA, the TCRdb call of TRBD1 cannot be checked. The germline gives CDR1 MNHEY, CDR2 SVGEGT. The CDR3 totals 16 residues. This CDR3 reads CASSFGARNSLGELFF.

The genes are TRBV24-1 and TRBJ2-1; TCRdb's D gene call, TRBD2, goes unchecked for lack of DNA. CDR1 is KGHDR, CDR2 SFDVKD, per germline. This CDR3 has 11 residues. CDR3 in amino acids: CATTLAGEQFF.

CDR3 sequence: CASSSDRPRGLTDTQYF. V usage is TRBV5-1 and J usage is TRBJ2-3; TCRdb lists TRBD1, though no DNA is available to test this call. This CDR3 spans 17 amino acids. In germline, CDR1 is SGHRS, CDR2 YFSETQ.

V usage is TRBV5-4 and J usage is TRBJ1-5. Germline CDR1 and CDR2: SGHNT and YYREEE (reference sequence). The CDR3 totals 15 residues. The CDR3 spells CASSLYGNSNQPQHF.

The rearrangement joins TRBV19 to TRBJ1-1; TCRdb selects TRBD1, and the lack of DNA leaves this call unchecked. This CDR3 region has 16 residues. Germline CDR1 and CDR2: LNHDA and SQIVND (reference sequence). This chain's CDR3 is CASGHGTEVMNTEAFF.

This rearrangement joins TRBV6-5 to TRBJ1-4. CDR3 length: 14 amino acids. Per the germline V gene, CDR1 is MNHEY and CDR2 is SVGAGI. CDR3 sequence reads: CASKEGLINEKLFF.

The CDR3 region is CATSDEQYGKQFF. J is TRBJ2-1 and V is TRBV24-1. Germline V gives CDR1 KGHDR, CDR2 SFDVKD. The CDR3 runs 13 residues.

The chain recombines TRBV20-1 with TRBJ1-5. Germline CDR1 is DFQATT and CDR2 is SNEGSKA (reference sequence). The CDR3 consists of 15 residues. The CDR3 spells CSARERKRSNQPQHF.